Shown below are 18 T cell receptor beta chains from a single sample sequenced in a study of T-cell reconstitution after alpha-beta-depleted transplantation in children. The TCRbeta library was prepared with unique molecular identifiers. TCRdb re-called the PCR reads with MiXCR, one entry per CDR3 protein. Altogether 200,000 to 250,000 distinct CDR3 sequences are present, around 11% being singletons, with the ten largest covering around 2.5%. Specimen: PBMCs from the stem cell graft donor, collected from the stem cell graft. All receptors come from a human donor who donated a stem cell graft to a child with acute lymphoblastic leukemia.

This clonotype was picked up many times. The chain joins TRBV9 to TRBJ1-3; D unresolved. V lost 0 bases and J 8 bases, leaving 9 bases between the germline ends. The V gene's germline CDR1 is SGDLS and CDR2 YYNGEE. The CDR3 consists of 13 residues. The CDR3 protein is CASSVGQKDTIYF. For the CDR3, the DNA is TGTGCCAGCAGCGTAGGTCAAAAGGACACCATATATTTT. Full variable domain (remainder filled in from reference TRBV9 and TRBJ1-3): DSGVTQTPKHLITATGQRVTLRCSPRSGDLSVYWYQQSLDQGLQFLIQYYNGEERAKGNILERFSAQQFPDLHSELNLSSLELGDSALYFCASSVGQKDTIYFGEGSWLTVV.

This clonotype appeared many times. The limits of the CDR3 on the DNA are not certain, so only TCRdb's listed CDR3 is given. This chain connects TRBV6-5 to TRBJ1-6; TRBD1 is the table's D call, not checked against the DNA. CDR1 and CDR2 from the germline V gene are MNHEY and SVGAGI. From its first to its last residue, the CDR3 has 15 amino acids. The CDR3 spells CASSSSDRVGSPLHF.

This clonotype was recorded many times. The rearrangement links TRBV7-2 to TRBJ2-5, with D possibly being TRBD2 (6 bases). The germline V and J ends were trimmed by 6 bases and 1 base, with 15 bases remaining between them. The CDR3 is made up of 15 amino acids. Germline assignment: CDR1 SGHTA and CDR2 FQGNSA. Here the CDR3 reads CASSQEAGPQETQYF. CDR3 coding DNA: TGTGCCAGCAGTCAGGAAGCGGGTCCCCAAGAGACCCAGTACTTC.

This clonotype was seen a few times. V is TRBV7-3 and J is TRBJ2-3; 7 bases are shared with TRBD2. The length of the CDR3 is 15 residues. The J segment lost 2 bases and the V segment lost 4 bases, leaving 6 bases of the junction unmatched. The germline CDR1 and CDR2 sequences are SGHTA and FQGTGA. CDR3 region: CASSSTGGVTDTQYF. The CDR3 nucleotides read TGTGCCAGCAGCTCCACGGGGGGAGTCACAGATACGCAGTATTTT.

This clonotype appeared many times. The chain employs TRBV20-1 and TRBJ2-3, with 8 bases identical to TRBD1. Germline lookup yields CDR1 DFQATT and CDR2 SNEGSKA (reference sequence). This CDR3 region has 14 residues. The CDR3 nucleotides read TGCAGACTAGGGGGCAGGGGGCTGGAAGATACGCAGTATTTT. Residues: CRLGGRGLEDTQYF.

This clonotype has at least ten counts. The CDR3 nucleotides read TGCAGTGCTAGAGTAGAGGTTCGACTAGCGGGGGAGCAGTACTTC. The encoded protein is CSARVEVRLAGEQYF. This chain connects TRBV20-1 to TRBJ2-7; TRBD2 aligns across 11 bases. The germline V gene encodes CDR1 DFQATT and CDR2 SNEGSKA (reference sequence). Germline trimming cut 1 base from V and 7 bases from J; bases unmatched to any gene: 9. The CDR3 totals 15 residues.

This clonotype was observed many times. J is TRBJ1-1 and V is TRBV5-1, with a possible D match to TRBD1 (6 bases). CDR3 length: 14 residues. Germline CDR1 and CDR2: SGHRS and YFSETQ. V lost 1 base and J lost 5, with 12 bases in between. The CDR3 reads CASSLRQGRTEAFF. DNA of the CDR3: TGCGCCAGCAGCTTGAGGCAGGGGAGAACTGAAGCTTTCTTT.

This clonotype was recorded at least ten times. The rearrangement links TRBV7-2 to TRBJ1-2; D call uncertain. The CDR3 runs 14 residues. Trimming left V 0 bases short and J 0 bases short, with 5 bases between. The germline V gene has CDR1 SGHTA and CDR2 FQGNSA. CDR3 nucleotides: TGTGCCAGCAGCTTAGCGCGTACTAACTATGGCTACACCTTC. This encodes CASSLARTNYGYTF.

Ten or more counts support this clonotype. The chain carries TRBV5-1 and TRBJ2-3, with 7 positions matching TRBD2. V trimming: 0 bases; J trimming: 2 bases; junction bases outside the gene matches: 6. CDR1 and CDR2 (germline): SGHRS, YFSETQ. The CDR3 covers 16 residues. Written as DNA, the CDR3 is TGCGCCAGCAGCTTGGGGAACGGGGGGTACACAGATACGCAGTATTTT. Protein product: CASSLGNGGYTDTQYF.

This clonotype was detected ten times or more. CDR3 nucleotides: TGTGCCAGCAGAGACCCGACTAGGCCGGGGGGGGAGACCCAGTACTTC. This translates into CASRDPTRPGGETQYF. V gene TRBV6-1 combines with J gene TRBJ2-5; 8 bases align to TRBD2. Germline values: CDR1 MNHNS, CDR2 SASEGT. The CDR3 covers 16 residues. The J segment lost 5 bases and the V segment lost 6 bases, leaving 14 bases of the junction unmatched.

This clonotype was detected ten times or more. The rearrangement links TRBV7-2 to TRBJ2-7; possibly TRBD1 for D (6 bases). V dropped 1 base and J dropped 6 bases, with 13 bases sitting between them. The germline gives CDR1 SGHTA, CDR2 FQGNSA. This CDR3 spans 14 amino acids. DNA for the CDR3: TGTGCCAGCAGCTTAGAGAACAGGGAGCTCGAGCAGTACTTC. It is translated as CASSLENRELEQYF.

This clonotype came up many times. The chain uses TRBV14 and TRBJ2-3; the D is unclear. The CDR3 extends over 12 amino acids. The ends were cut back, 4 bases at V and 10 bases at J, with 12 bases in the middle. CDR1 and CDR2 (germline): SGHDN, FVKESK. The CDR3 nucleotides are TGTGCCAGCAGCCCCGGACCTTCCCCGCAGTATTTT. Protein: CASSPGPSPQYF. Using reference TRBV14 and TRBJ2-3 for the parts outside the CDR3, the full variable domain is EAGVTQFPSHSVIEKGQTVTLRCDPISGHDNLYWYRRVMGKEIKFLLHFVKESKQDESGMPNNRFLAERTGGTYSTLKVQPAELEDSGVYFCASSPGPSPQYFGPGTRLTVL.

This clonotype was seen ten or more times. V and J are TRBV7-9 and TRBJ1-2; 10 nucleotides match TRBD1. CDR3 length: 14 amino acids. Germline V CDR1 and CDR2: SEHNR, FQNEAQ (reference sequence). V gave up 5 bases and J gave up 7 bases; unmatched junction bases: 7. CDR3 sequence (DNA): TGTGCCAGCAGCGCACCGGGACAGGGGACTGGCTACACCTTC. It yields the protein CASSAPGQGTGYTF.

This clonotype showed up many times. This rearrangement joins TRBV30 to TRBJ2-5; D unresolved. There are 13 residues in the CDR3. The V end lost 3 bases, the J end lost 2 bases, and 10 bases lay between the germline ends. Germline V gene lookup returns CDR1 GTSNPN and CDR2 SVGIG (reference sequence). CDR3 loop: CAWSLDGQETQYF. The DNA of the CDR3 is TGTGCCTGGAGCCTAGACGGGCAAGAGACCCAGTACTTC.

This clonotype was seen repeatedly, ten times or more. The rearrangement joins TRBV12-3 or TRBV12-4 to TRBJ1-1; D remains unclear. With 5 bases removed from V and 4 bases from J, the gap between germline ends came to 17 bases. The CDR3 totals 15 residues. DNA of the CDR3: TGTGCCAGCAGTCCGTTTTCAAGGGCGATCACTGAAGCTTTCTTT. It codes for CASSPFSRAITEAFF.

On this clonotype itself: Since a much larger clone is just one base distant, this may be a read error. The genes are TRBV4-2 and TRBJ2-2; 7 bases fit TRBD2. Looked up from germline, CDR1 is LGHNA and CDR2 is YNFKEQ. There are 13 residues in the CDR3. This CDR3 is CATRLADTGEPFF. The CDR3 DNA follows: TGTGCAACCCGACTAGCAGACACCGGGGAGCCGTTTTTT.

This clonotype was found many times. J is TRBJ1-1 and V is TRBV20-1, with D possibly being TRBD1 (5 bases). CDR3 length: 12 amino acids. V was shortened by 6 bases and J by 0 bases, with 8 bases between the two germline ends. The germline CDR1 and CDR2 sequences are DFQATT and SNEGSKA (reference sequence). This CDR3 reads CSAREMNTEAFF. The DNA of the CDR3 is TGCAGTGCCAGGGAAATGAACACTGAAGCTTTCTTT.

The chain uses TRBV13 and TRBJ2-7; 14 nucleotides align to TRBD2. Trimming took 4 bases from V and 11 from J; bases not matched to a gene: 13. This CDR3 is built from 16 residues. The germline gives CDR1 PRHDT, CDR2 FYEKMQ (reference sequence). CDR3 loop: CASSSLRGTSGSTEYF. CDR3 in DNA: TGTGCCAGCAGCTCCTTACGGGGGACTAGCGGGAGTACCGAGTACTTC.